This T cell receptor beta chain was recorded in a study of blood T cell repertoires in COVID-19. Whole-study context: Donors in the United States, Italy and Spain gave samples during acute or convalescent COVID-19.

Among Cohort 3 donors, those recovered had two negative PCRs, clearance, or symptom resolution. The method was immunoSEQ multiplex PCR; TCRdb's version includes in-frame clones alone and lacks a portion of them. This table holds a few hundred thousand clones, about 92% found once. The origin of this receptor is a woman aged 25 to 39 who had recovered from COVID-19. Sequencing was done on a sample of PBMCs or T cells enriched from blood (not recorded which).

Here the CDR3 DNA reads TGCGCCAGCAGCACCCGGGACAGCCGAAACACTGAAGCTTTCTTT. Translating gives CASSTRDSRNTEAFF. The chain links TRBV5-1 to TRBJ1-1; 7 bases map to TRBD1. The J segment lost 2 bases and the V segment lost 4 bases, leaving 8 bases of the junction unmatched. CDR1 is SGHRS, CDR2 YFSETQ, per germline. The CDR3 is 15 amino acids.